Given below is one T cell receptor beta chain in context. V was clipped by 5 bases and J by 8 bases, with 13 bases between them. This CDR3 is 13 amino acids long. Germline values: CDR1 MDHEN, CDR2 SYDVKM. These data are taken from a study of cytomegalovirus exposure and HLA in healthy donors. Amplification used 60 Vbeta primers and 13 Jbeta primers. Measured with immunoSEQ multiplex PCR; TCRdb has only the in-frame clones, and not every one. Among approximately 95,000 clones listed, around 86% were seen once. This receptor was obtained from a woman aged 65 to 85 in good health and CMV-seropositive. The sequencing input was PBMCs. The chain recombines TRBV28 with TRBJ2-4; a possible D gene is TRBD1 (6 bases). Here the CDR3 reads CASSKGKGDIQYF. For the CDR3, the DNA is TGTGCCAGCAGTAAGGGTAAGGGGGACATTCAGTACTTC.